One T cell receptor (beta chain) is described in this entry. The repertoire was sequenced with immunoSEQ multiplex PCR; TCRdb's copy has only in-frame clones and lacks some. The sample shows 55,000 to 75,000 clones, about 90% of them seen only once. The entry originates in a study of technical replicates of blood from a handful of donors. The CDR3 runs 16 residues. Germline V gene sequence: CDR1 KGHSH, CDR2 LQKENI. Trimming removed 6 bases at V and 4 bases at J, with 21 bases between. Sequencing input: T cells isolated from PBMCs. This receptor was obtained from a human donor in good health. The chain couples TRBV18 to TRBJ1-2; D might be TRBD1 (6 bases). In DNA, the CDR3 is TGTGCCAGCTCCCCGGAGGACGGGGGGCAAGGCTATGGCTACACCTTC. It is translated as CASSPEDGGQGYGYTF.